This paragraph covers one T cell receptor (beta chain) sequence. Enrolled during active infection, Seattle patients were then followed longitudinally. The data belong to a study of blood T cell repertoires in COVID-19. Study details: Whether acute or convalescent, the COVID-19 samples came from the United States, Italy and Spain.

In the original workflow: Reference gene primer amplification in the assay estimated nucleated cell counts. Generated by immunoSEQ multiplex PCR, the TCRdb table keeps only in-frame clones and is missing some. V and J calls and clone size follow that table, whereas D and trimming were derived from the DNA. The sample holds 100,000 to 150,000 clones; more than 80% are singletons and the top ten take roughly 3%. Material: peripheral blood. This sequence originates from a woman of 80 years or more with COVID-19, enrolled during active disease.

The chain's CDR3 is CASSLWQGHEKLFF. CDR3 nucleotide sequence: TGTGCCAGCAGCTTATGGCAGGGCCATGAAAAACTGTTTTTT. The chain carries TRBV7-3 and TRBJ1-4, with D perhaps TRBD1 (5 bases). The CDR3 runs 14 residues. Trimming left V 2 bases short and J 6 bases short, with 10 bases between. Germline V gene data show CDR1 as SGHTA and CDR2 as FQGTGA.